This T cell receptor beta chain was captured by sequencing in a study of T cell responses to AZD1222 COVID-19 vaccine. Study findings and constraints: Only a handful of people who got AZD1222 tested seropositive at baseline. Two AZD1222 doses significantly raised spike-specific TCR breadth and depth over controls.

Germline loops: CDR1 SGHTA, CDR2 FQGTGA. V was clipped by 2 bases and J by 3 bases, with 7 bases between them. This CDR3 contains 13 residues. Sequencing used immunoSEQ multiplex PCR; TCRdb keeps in-frame clones, though not all of them. The repertoire holds around 180,000 clones, 75% to 90% seen once, with roughly 6% in the top ten. On this clone itself: Its specificity is not known.

The clonotype originates from an adult in good health. Sequences were derived from peripheral blood, sampled on day 0 of AZD1222 vaccination. The chain joins TRBV7-3 to TRBJ1-1, with D possibly TRBD1 on 5 matching bases. The CDR3: CASSLQGYTEAFF. CDR3 nucleotide sequence: TGTGCCAGCAGCTTACAGGGATACACTGAAGCTTTCTTT.